This entry features one TCR beta chain sequence. The antigen remains undetermined. These data come from a study of OX40 agonist ivuxolimab in advanced cancers. Study as a whole: Patients were given ivuxolimab, an antibody that agonizes OX40 (CD134).

Autoimmune disease history or systemic immunosuppression barred patients. Blood draws occurred at baseline, cycle 4 day 1, and cycle 7 day 1. Germline loops: CDR1 SGHDT, CDR2 YYEEEE. This CDR3 has 14 amino acids. Trimming removed 4 bases from V and 0 bases from J, with 10 bases in between. Produced via immunoSEQ multiplex PCR; TCRdb's table is partial and in-frame only. Among about 41,000 clones listed, 70% to 90% were seen once. Study-wide findings and caveats: Relative to CD4+ cells, CD8+ T cells on average had more expanded clones.

This chain links TRBV5-6 with TRBJ1-1; TRBD1 is a possible D gene (5 bases). The sequencing here drew on CD4+ or CD8+ T cells sorted from blood, taken in a trial of the OX40 agonist ivuxolimab. The source is an adult with an advanced solid tumor such as melanoma, head and neck, liver or kidney cancer. The CDR3 DNA sequence: TGTGCCAGCAGCCTCGGGGGACTGAACACTGAAGCTTTCTTT. Its translation: CASSLGGLNTEAFF.